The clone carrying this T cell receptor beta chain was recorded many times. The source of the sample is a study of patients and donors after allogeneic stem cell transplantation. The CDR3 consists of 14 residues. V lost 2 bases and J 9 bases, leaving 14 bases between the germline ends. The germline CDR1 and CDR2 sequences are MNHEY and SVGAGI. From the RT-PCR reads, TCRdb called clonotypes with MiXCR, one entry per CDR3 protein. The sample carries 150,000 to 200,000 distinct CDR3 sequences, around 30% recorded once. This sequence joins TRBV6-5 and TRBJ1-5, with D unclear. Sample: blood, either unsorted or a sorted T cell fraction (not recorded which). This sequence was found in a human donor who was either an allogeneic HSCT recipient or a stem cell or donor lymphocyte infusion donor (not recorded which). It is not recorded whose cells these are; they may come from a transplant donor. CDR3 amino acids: CASSYRPEVWPQHF. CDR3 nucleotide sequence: TGTGCCAGCAGTTACCGCCCCGAAGTTTGGCCCCAGCATTTT.